The next 24 T cell receptor beta chains were all read from a single sample in a study of T cell responses to AZD1222 COVID-19 vaccine. Clones were read by immunoSEQ multiplex PCR, and TCRdb kept only the in-frame ones, dropping some. The repertoire holds about 79,000 clones, with around four fifths as singletons. The sample consisted of peripheral blood, taken 28 days after the second AZD1222 dose. All receptors come from an adult who received the AZD1222 COVID-19 vaccine.

V usage is TRBV10-3 and J usage is TRBJ1-1, with D unclear. The ends were cut back, 2 bases at V and 4 bases at J, with 11 bases in the middle. The V gene's germline CDR1 is ENHRY and CDR2 SYGVKD. This CDR3 is built from 14 residues. The CDR3 DNA sequence: TGTGCCATCAGTGAGAAGGGAGAGGGCACTGAAGCTTTCTTT. Translating gives CAISEKGEGTEAFF.

The chain has TRBV5-1 and TRBJ2-3, with 7 bases matching TRBD1. V dropped 4 bases and J dropped 1; count of bases not matched to a gene: 12. CDR3 length equals 17 residues. Per germline, CDR1 SGHRS and CDR2 YFSETQ. The CDR3 bases are TGCGCCAGCAGCGATAACCGGGACAGTCGGGGCACAGATACGCAGTATTTT. It yields the protein CASSDNRDSRGTDTQYF.

The chain recombines TRBV29-1 with TRBJ1-1, with a possible D match to TRBD1 (5 bases). Germline values: CDR1 SQVTM, CDR2 ANQGSEA. V shed 4 bases and J shed 8 bases, with 14 bases lying between them. This CDR3 has 12 residues. DNA of the CDR3: TGCAGCGTTGCTTTTTCGACAGCCGAAGCTTTCTTT. It yields the protein CSVAFSTAEAFF.

The chain joins TRBV29-1 to TRBJ2-7, with D uncertain. CDR1 SQVTM and CDR2 ANQGSEA come from the germline V gene. The V and J ends lost 4 bases and 0 bases respectively, with 10 bases between them. There are 13 residues in the CDR3. The CDR3: CSVVARSSYEQYF. In DNA form, the CDR3 reads TGCAGCGTTGTGGCCAGGAGCTCCTACGAGCAGTACTTC.

The gene calls are TRBV3-1 (or the pseudogene TRBV3-2) and TRBJ2-3; the D is unclear. The CDR3 runs 14 residues. The V end lost 2 bases, the J end lost 3 bases, and 9 bases lay between the germline ends. Germline V gives CDR1 LGHDT, CDR2 YNNKEL (reference sequence). CDR3 in DNA: TGTGCCAGCAGCCAATACGGGTCTACAGATACGCAGTATTTT. It specifies CASSQYGSTDTQYF.

The chain combines TRBV6-5 with TRBJ1-2, with D perhaps TRBD1 (6 bases). Deletions cut 4 bases from V and 0 bases from J, with 9 bases between. This CDR3 has 14 amino acids. Germline V gives CDR1 MNHEY, CDR2 SVGAGI. The CDR3 region is CASSLDSSNYGYTF. DNA of the CDR3: TGTGCCAGCAGTTTGGACAGTTCTAACTATGGCTACACCTTC.

The genes are TRBV6-5 and TRBJ1-2; 8 positions agree with TRBD1. The J segment lost 0 bases and the V segment lost 6 bases, leaving 0 bases of the junction unmatched. The length of the CDR3 is 13 residues. CDR1 is MNHEY, CDR2 SVGAGI, per germline. The CDR3 loop reads CASRDRANYGYTF. The CDR3, as DNA: TGTGCCAGCAGGGACAGGGCTAACTATGGCTACACCTTC.

This clone is a singleton in its sample. V is TRBV11-2 and J is TRBJ2-7; 10 bases line up with TRBD2. Per the germline V gene, CDR1 is SGHAT and CDR2 is FQNNGV. The CDR3 is made up of 15 amino acids. V was pared by 1 base and J by 5 bases, with 5 bases of the junction left unmatched. The CDR3: CASSLASGSAHEQYF. For the CDR3, the DNA is TGTGCCAGCAGCTTAGCTAGCGGGAGTGCCCACGAGCAGTACTTC.

The rearrangement links TRBV5-4 to TRBJ1-5; D possibly corresponds to TRBD1 (6 bases). Germline V gives CDR1 SGHNT, CDR2 YYREEE (reference sequence). The CDR3 spans 14 residues. V dropped 0 bases and J dropped 5 bases, with 9 bases sitting between them. The CDR3 DNA reads TGTGCCAGCAGCTTGGGCGGGGGCGATCAGCCCCAGCATTTT. Translation: CASSLGGGDQPQHF.

The chain uses TRBV6-5 and TRBJ2-1, with D possibly TRBD1 on 6 matching bases. This CDR3 spans 15 amino acids. Germline V CDR1 and CDR2: MNHEY, SVGAGI. Deletions cut 0 bases from V and 8 bases from J, with 14 bases between. Here the CDR3 reads CASSYSKLGAHEQFF. The CDR3 DNA is TGTGCCAGCAGTTACTCGAAGCTGGGGGCCCATGAGCAGTTCTTC.

This clone was picked up one time. The chain joins TRBV19 to TRBJ2-7; D is uncertain. Germline V gene lookup returns CDR1 LNHDA and CDR2 SQIVND (reference sequence). Deletions cut 11 bases from V and 0 bases from J, with 11 bases between. The CDR3 totals 12 residues. CDR3 nucleotide sequence: TGTGCCCTAGAGAGGAGCTCCTACGAGCAGTACTTC. Amino acids: CALERSSYEQYF.

The chain joins TRBV4-1 to TRBJ1-1, with D unresolved. Germline CDR1 reads MGHRA; CDR2 reads YSYEKL. The CDR3 is made up of 14 amino acids. Trimming removed 4 bases from V and 3 bases from J, with 12 bases in between. The CDR3 sequence is CASSLRGGDTEAFF. The CDR3 region has the DNA TGCGCCAGCAGCCTACGGGGTGGGGACACTGAAGCTTTCTTT.

The chain links TRBV5-8 to TRBJ2-1; D is undetermined. Trimming took 1 base from V and 0 from J, leaving 5 bases between them. Germline V CDR1 and CDR2: SGHTS, YDEGEE. The length of the CDR3 is 14 residues. This CDR3 reads CASSLRGSYNEQFF. The DNA of the CDR3 is TGTGCCAGCAGCTTGCGAGGCTCCTACAATGAGCAGTTCTTC. Supplemented by reference TRBV5-8 and TRBJ2-1, the full variable domain reads EAGVTQSPTHLIKTRGQQATLRCSPISGHTSVYWYQQALGLGLQFLLWYDEGEERNRGNFPPRFSGRQFPNYSSELNVNALELEDSALYLCASSLRGSYNEQFFGPGTRLTVL.

V and J are TRBV9 and TRBJ2-3, with 9 bases aligning to TRBD2. Germline V gene data show CDR1 as SGDLS and CDR2 as YYNGEE. The CDR3 length is 18 residues. V trimming: 4 bases; J trimming: 1 base; junction bases outside the gene matches: 13. The CDR3 nucleotides read TGTGCCAGCAGCTCCCGATCCCTTAGCGGGAGCCGCACAGATACGCAGTATTTT. It is translated as CASSSRSLSGSRTDTQYF.

The chain links TRBV19 to TRBJ1-2, with D uncertain. Germline lookup yields CDR1 LNHDA and CDR2 SQIVND (reference sequence). The V end was cut by 1 base, the J end by 6 bases, with 6 bases between. The CDR3 has 12 amino acids. CDR3 DNA: TGTGCCAGTAGTATAGGTGACGATGGCTACACCTTC. This encodes CASSIGDDGYTF. Together with reference TRBV19 and TRBJ1-2, the CDR3 gives the full variable domain: DGGITQSPKYLFRKEGQNVTLSCEQNLNHDAMYWYRQDPGQGLRLIYYSQIVNDFQKGDIAEGYSVSREKKESFPLTVTSAQKNPTAFYLCASSIGDDGYTFGSGTRLTVV.

This sequence joins TRBV6-2 or TRBV6-3 and TRBJ1-5, with D unclear. Germline CDR1 MNHEY, CDR2 SVGEGT. V shed 6 bases and J shed 3 bases, with 12 bases lying between them. The CDR3 totals 14 residues. The CDR3 bases are TGTGCCAGCAGCCTCGTGAGCTCCAATCAGCCCCAGCATTTT. The encoded protein is CASSLVSSNQPQHF.

This clone has just one count. This chain connects TRBV7-2 to TRBJ1-4, with D perhaps matching TRBD1 (6 bases). With 5 bases removed from V and 5 bases from J, the gap between germline ends came to 12 bases. The length of the CDR3 is 14 residues. The germline V gene has CDR1 SGHTA and CDR2 FQGNSA. CDR3 protein: CASSAQGDNEKLFF. DNA of the CDR3: TGTGCCAGCAGCGCACAGGGAGACAATGAAAAACTGTTTTTT.

This clone has only one observation. This rearrangement joins TRBV30 to TRBJ1-1, with D unresolved. Trimming pared 0 bases from V and 1 base from J, leaving 3 bases between. This CDR3 spans 12 amino acids. Germline lookup yields CDR1 GTSNPN and CDR2 SVGIG (reference sequence). Here the CDR3 reads CAWSVGNTEAFF. The CDR3 DNA sequence: TGTGCCTGGAGTGTCGGGAACACTGAAGCTTTCTTT.

This chain uses TRBV15 with TRBJ2-1; 7 positions match TRBD2. The ends lost 0 bases at V and 8 bases at J; junction bases unmatched: 10. The CDR3 loop spans 16 amino acids. Germline assignment: CDR1 LNHNV and CDR2 YYDKDF (reference sequence). This CDR3 is CATSRDGRAGIDEQFF. The CDR3 coding sequence is TGTGCCACCAGCAGAGACGGGAGAGCGGGAATAGATGAGCAGTTCTTC.

The chain joins TRBV7-3 to TRBJ2-1, with 9 bases identical to TRBD2. The ends lost 1 base at V and 9 bases at J; junction bases unmatched: 7. The CDR3 has 15 residues. The germline V gene encodes CDR1 SGHTA and CDR2 FQGTGA. This chain's CDR3 is CASSLKTSGKGEQFF. The CDR3 nucleotides read TGTGCCAGCAGCTTAAAGACTAGCGGCAAAGGTGAGCAGTTCTTC.

This clone has more than one count but fewer than ten. Other DNA variants within this sample encode the same CDR3. This sequence joins TRBV28 and TRBJ2-5; D is uncertain. CDR1 is MDHEN, CDR2 SYDVKM, per germline. Trimming removed 6 bases from V and 1 base from J, with 3 bases in between. The CDR3 is 11 amino acids. CDR3 loop: CASRLQETQYF. The CDR3 DNA reads as TGTGCCAGCAGGCTCCAAGAGACCCAGTACTTC.

This clone was counted between two and nine times. This rearrangement joins TRBV19 to TRBJ1-3; no definite D call. This CDR3 has 13 residues. Trimming stripped 8 bases from V and 0 bases from J, with 8 bases between. Germline lookup yields CDR1 LNHDA and CDR2 SQIVND (reference sequence). In nucleotides, the CDR3 is TGTGCCAGTGGAACCATCTCTGGAAACACCATATATTTT. Protein sequence: CASGTISGNTIYF. The complete variable domain, with remaining parts taken from reference TRBV19 and TRBJ1-3, reads DGGITQSPKYLFRKEGQNVTLSCEQNLNHDAMYWYRQDPGQGLRLIYYSQIVNDFQKGDIAEGYSVSREKKESFPLTVTSAQKNPTAFYLCASGTISGNTIYFGEGSWLTVV.

CDR3 nucleotides: TGTGCCAGTAGTATAGATCAGGGATTTAGCACAGATACGCAGTATTTT. This encodes CASSIDQGFSTDTQYF. This chain links TRBV19 with TRBJ2-3, with D maybe TRBD1 (5 bases). Germline values: CDR1 LNHDA, CDR2 SQIVND (reference sequence). V lost 0 bases and J 0 bases, leaving 10 bases between the germline ends. The CDR3 contains 16 residues.

V gene TRBV20-1 combines with J gene TRBJ2-7; D possibly corresponds to TRBD1 (5 bases). CDR1 and CDR2 (germline): DFQATT, SNEGSKA (reference sequence). The CDR3 totals 13 residues. V was shortened by 3 bases and J by 3 bases, with 12 bases between the two germline ends. The CDR3 sequence: CSASSRVLYEQYF. CDR3 DNA: TGCAGTGCTAGTAGCAGGGTTCTCTACGAGCAGTACTTC.